The source of this T cell receptor (beta chain) is a study of T cell responses to AZD1222 COVID-19 vaccine (dated by TCRdb to 2020 to 2022). Notes on the research overall: AZD1222 recipients with second doses at about 4 weeks or about 12 weeks were pooled, because spike-specific TCR depth and breadth did not differ between schedules. A total of approximately 250 trial participants underwent TCR sequencing, of whom 200 to 220 had received two doses of AZD1222 and 26 had received two doses of the MenACWY control vaccine. Enrollment into the trials was organized by age into subgroups of 18-55, 56-69 and 70-plus years, and those subgroups contained about 160, 30 and 59 TCR-sequenced participants, respectively.

Remarks on this clone: Its antigen remains undetermined. Base qualities were left out, and no much larger clone turns up one base away.

Broader findings and caveats from the paper: Participants were mostly white British, with more females than males. The authors suggested clonal diversity may have been underestimated. A significant rise in spike-specific TCR breadth and depth was observed after two AZD1222 doses relative to day 0 and relative to MenACWY recipients. Because no samples from the day 14 peak response were available, repertoires could be characterized only after the peak T cell response. Conclusions about previously exposed vaccinees are limited because only six or seven AZD1222 recipients were SARS-CoV-2 seropositive at baseline. The whole spike protein was spanned by vaccine-associated CD4 TCRs, and dominant responses were seen in regions 160-218 and 743-854. Reportedly, almost half of the unique spike-specific TCRs recognized epitopes lying outside the regions that are mutated in the B.1.351 and B.1.1.7 variants. In the small 56-69-year group, the increase in depth fell short of significance, most likely because of low power.

Taken with the paper, the label for time point translates to: baseline before first vaccination. Vaccinee samples came from UK trials COV001 and COV002, including a single-blind randomized controlled phase 2/3 trial of AZD1222 (ChAdOx1 nCoV-19) in healthy adults. Trial participant PBMC samples were collected at day 0 and day 28 after the second dose for TCRbeta chain sequencing. The CDR3 regions of human TCRbeta chains were analyzed by immunosequencing. Concerning the study's data processing: TCRs in the repertoires were compared against a reference library of SARS-CoV-2-specific TCRs that had been generated with the MIRA antigen-specificity platform. Breadth was defined as the fraction of unique TCRs that were SARS-CoV-2-associated, and depth was defined as the fraction of total T cells that were SARS-CoV-2-associated. Using the MIRA data, each spike-specific TCR was assigned both to the spike region to which the TCR was reactive and to a CD4 or CD8 class. Log10-transformed breadth and depth values were compared by one-way ANOVA with Sidak's multiple comparisons tests. In TCRdb, the immuneACCESS table is reduced to in-frame sequences with V and J assigned. These tables do not hold every clone; where another copy was compared, an unresolved V gene accounts for under half, and the others remain unexplained. V and J calls and clone size are copied from that table; D and trimming were computed from the DNA. The sample table lists 100,000 to 110,000 clones, about 87% of them with a count of one. 15% of the sample rests with the top ten.

Between the V and J ends, shortened by 6 bases and 3 bases respectively, the junction contains 15 bases. Sequences SGHRS (CDR1) and YFSETQ (CDR2) are obtained from the germline V gene. Including the terminal cysteine and phenylalanine, the CDR3 comprises 14 residues. Kept here is only the CDR3 DNA, which spans 42 bases and is read in frame from base 1. Recombination connected TRBV5-1 to TRBJ1-1, with no confidently assigned D gene. Sequencing was performed on peripheral blood, taken on day 0 of AZD1222 vaccination. The TCR sequence derives from an adult in good health. The CDR3 protein sequence reads: CASMIQPSDTEAFF. The bases are TGCGCCAGCATGATCCAGCCATCGGACACTGAAGCTTTCTTT.